The 32 T cell receptor beta chains in this list originate from one sample, sequenced in a study of blood T cell repertoires in COVID-19. Sequenced by immunoSEQ multiplex PCR; TCRdb stores in-frame clones only, minus some. In the table there are tens of thousands of clones, around 88% of which are singletons. The sample comprised peripheral blood. Receptors were obtained from a human donor with active COVID-19. The donor label of this sample is uncertain.

The rearrangement uses TRBV19 and TRBJ1-4; D may be TRBD1 (6 bases). CDR1 is LNHDA and CDR2 is SQIVND in the germline V gene (reference sequence). The CDR3 runs to 15 residues. With 5 bases removed from V and 8 bases from J, the gap between germline ends came to 18 bases. In nucleotides, the CDR3 is TGTGCCAGTAGTTCGGACAGCGCCTGGGACGAAAAACTGTTTTTT. The encoded protein is CASSSDSAWDEKLFF. The variable domain in full, with the rest retrieved from reference TRBV19 and TRBJ1-4, is DGGITQSPKYLFRKEGQNVTLSCEQNLNHDAMYWYRQDPGQGLRLIYYSQIVNDFQKGDIAEGYSVSREKKESFPLTVTSAQKNPTAFYLCASSSDSAWDEKLFFGSGTQLSVL.

The chain recombines TRBV6-6 with TRBJ2-3; D is perhaps TRBD2 (5 bases). V lost 6 bases, J lost 0 bases, and 13 bases lay in between. Germline V gene lookup returns CDR1 MNHNY and CDR2 SVGAGI (reference sequence). The CDR3 totals 15 residues. The CDR3 bases are TGTGCCAGCAGCCTAACTAGATCTAGCACAGATACGCAGTATTTT. Amino acid sequence: CASSLTRSSTDTQYF.

The V and J genes are TRBV28 and TRBJ2-7; 14 bases agree with TRBD2. V was clipped by 6 bases and J by 1 base; unmatched bases: 17. Looked up from germline, CDR1 is MDHEN and CDR2 is SYDVKM. CDR3 length equals 20 residues. In DNA form, the CDR3 reads TGTGCCAGCAGCATCTTATCATCAGGGGGACTAGCGGGAGTTTCCTACGAGCAGTACTTC. Amino acid sequence: CASSILSSGGLAGVSYEQYF.

V gene TRBV27 combines with J gene TRBJ2-7; 9 nucleotides align to TRBD1. This CDR3 contains 14 residues. J gave up 7 bases and V 2 bases, and 6 bases lay outside the gene matches. CDR1 is MNHEY, CDR2 SMNVEV, per germline (reference sequence). CDR3 DNA sequence: TGTGCCAGCAGTTTAACAGGGGGCGTCTCGGAGCAGTACTTC. Its translation is CASSLTGGVSEQYF.

The chain uses TRBV9 and TRBJ1-2, with 7 bases matching TRBD1. The V gene's germline CDR1 is SGDLS and CDR2 YYNGEE. Trimming at V came to 3 bases and at J to 8 bases, leaving 10 bases not matched to a gene. The CDR3 sequence is 14 residues long. The CDR3 spells CASSGQGRNRGYTF. For the CDR3, the DNA is TGTGCCAGCAGCGGACAGGGAAGGAACAGGGGCTACACCTTC.

This clone was counted a single time. The V call is TRBV19, the J call TRBJ1-1; 10 nucleotides align to TRBD1. Trimming at V came to 5 bases and at J to 4 bases, leaving 4 bases not matched to a gene. The CDR3 is 14 residues long. Per germline, CDR1 LNHDA and CDR2 SQIVND (reference sequence). The CDR3 sequence is CASSVTGGGTEAFF. CDR3 nucleotide sequence: TGTGCCAGTAGTGTGACAGGGGGCGGCACTGAAGCTTTCTTT. Supplemented by reference TRBV19 and TRBJ1-1, the full variable domain reads DGGITQSPKYLFRKEGQNVTLSCEQNLNHDAMYWYRQDPGQGLRLIYYSQIVNDFQKGDIAEGYSVSREKKESFPLTVTSAQKNPTAFYLCASSVTGGGTEAFFGQGTRLTVV.

This clone is medium-sized (0.01 to 0.1%) in the sample. The chain is built from TRBV6-5 and TRBJ2-1; TRBD1 aligns across 8 bases. The CDR3 totals 14 residues. Germline V gene sequence: CDR1 MNHEY, CDR2 SVGAGI. The ends lost 7 bases at V and 4 bases at J; junction bases unmatched: 6. CDR3 coding DNA: TGTGCCAGCATTAAGGACAGGGAGTACAATGAGCAGTTCTTC. It yields the protein CASIKDREYNEQFF.

This chain links TRBV3-1 (or the pseudogene TRBV3-2) with TRBJ2-1, with 8 bases fitting TRBD1. Germline CDR1 is LGHDT and CDR2 is YNNKEL (reference sequence). The junction had 7 bases not matched to a gene; V was cut back by 0 bases and J by 6 bases. The CDR3 is made up of 16 amino acids. CDR3 sequence: CASSQDGRGPLNEQFF. The CDR3 nucleotides read TGTGCCAGCAGCCAAGATGGCAGGGGGCCCCTCAATGAGCAGTTCTTC.

The chain recombines TRBV5-1 with TRBJ2-2; 10 nucleotides align to TRBD2. The ends lost 2 bases at V and 2 bases at J; junction bases unmatched: 6. The CDR3 extends over 17 amino acids. CDR1 SGHRS and CDR2 YFSETQ come from the germline V gene. CDR3 nucleotides: TGCGCCAGCAGCTTCGTCGGACTAGCGGCTAACACCGGGGAGCTGTTTTTT. It codes for CASSFVGLAANTGELFF.

This clone was counted once. V usage is TRBV13 and J usage is TRBJ2-5; 9 bases align to TRBD2. Germline V CDR1 and CDR2: PRHDT, FYEKMQ (reference sequence). The ends lost 2 bases at V and 4 bases at J; junction bases unmatched: 5. The CDR3 spans 15 residues. CDR3: CASSLRLAGAETQYF. The DNA of the CDR3 is TGTGCCAGCAGCTTAAGGTTAGCGGGAGCAGAGACCCAGTACTTC. The variable domain in full, with the rest retrieved from reference TRBV13 and TRBJ2-5, is AAGVIQSPRHLIKEKRETATLKCYPIPRHDTVYWYQQGPGQDPQFLISFYEKMQSDKGSIPDRFSAQQFSDYHSELNMSSLELGDSALYFCASSLRLAGAETQYFGPGTRLLVL.

The chain links TRBV6-5 to TRBJ1-1; D call uncertain. V was pared by 6 bases and J by 5 bases, with 10 bases between. The CDR3 is 12 residues long. The germline V gene encodes CDR1 MNHEY and CDR2 SVGAGI. DNA of the CDR3: TGTGCCAGCAGCTTTGGAGGGACTGAAGCTTTCTTT. Translation gives CASSFGGTEAFF.

This chain connects TRBV7-2 to TRBJ2-7; 8 bases match TRBD2. Germline V gene sequence: CDR1 SGHTA, CDR2 FQGNSA. V trimming: 6 bases; J trimming: 5 bases; junction bases outside the gene matches: 15. The CDR3 totals 16 residues. This CDR3 is CASSQFAGTRPNEQYF. The CDR3 bases are TGTGCCAGCAGTCAGTTCGCAGGGACTAGGCCGAACGAGCAGTACTTC.

This sequence joins TRBV5-1 and TRBJ2-7; 7 positions match TRBD1. V lost 4 bases, J lost 3 bases, and 4 bases stayed unmatched. CDR3 size: 13 residues. The germline V gene has CDR1 SGHRS and CDR2 YFSETQ. The CDR3 protein is CASSIGQVYEQYF. In nucleotides, the CDR3 is TGCGCCAGCAGCATCGGACAGGTCTACGAGCAGTACTTC.

This clone was observed once. The rearrangement joins TRBV5-1 to TRBJ1-2; 10 nucleotides align to TRBD1. This CDR3 has 15 amino acids. V lost 1 base and J lost 7; bases outside the gene matches: 7. Germline CDR1 is SGHRS and CDR2 is YFSETQ. The CDR3 coding sequence is TGCGCCAGCAGCTTGACCCGGGACAGGGGATTTGGCTACACCTTC. It yields the protein CASSLTRDRGFGYTF.

V and J are TRBV24-1 and TRBJ2-7, with D maybe TRBD2 (5 bases). Trimming stripped 7 bases from V and 2 bases from J, with 14 bases between. This CDR3 is built from 14 residues. In germline, CDR1 is KGHDR, CDR2 SFDVKD. In nucleotides, the CDR3 is TGTGCCACCAGCGCCGGGATCGATCCCTACGAGCAGTACTTC. It specifies CATSAGIDPYEQYF.

Comments on this clone: An end of the junction differs from the germline gene, which may be a read error. The chain employs TRBV27 and TRBJ2-2, with D perhaps TRBD1 (6 bases). CDR1 MNHEY and CDR2 SMNVEV come from the germline V gene (reference sequence). The length of the CDR3 is 13 residues. CDR3 coding DNA: TGTGCCAGCTGTTTCAGAGGGGGCGGGGAGCTGTTTTTT. This encodes CASCFRGGGELFF.

The rearrangement joins TRBV11-3 to TRBJ2-1, with 9 bases fitting TRBD2. Unmatched junction bases numbered 13, after V lost 5 bases and J lost 8 bases. The CDR3 length is 16 residues. CDR1 and CDR2 (germline): SGHNT, YENEEA. The chain's CDR3 is CASSKESGLASDEQFF. The CDR3 nucleotides read TGTGCCAGCAGCAAGGAGTCGGGACTAGCATCCGATGAGCAGTTCTTC.

V and J are TRBV30 and TRBJ1-6; the D gene is possibly TRBD1 (5 bases). The CDR3 consists of 13 residues. The germline V gene encodes CDR1 GTSNPN and CDR2 SVGIG (reference sequence). V lost 3 bases and J lost 7, with 10 bases in between. The CDR3 loop reads CAWRFRGNSPLHF. The CDR3 DNA is TGTGCCTGGAGGTTTCGGGGGAATTCACCCCTCCACTTT.

This sequence joins TRBV19 and TRBJ2-5; tentative D call: TRBD2 (5 bases). The germline V gene encodes CDR1 LNHDA and CDR2 SQIVND (reference sequence). V lost 6 bases and J 4 bases, leaving 12 bases between the germline ends. This CDR3 comprises 13 residues. The chain's CDR3 is CASSRDEGETQYF. CDR3 bases: TGTGCCAGTAGCCGCGACGAGGGAGAGACCCAGTACTTC.

V is TRBV6-5 and J is TRBJ1-2; 7 positions match TRBD1. There are 13 residues in the CDR3. Germline V lookup: CDR1 MNHEY, CDR2 SVGAGI. After removal of 7 bases from V and 8 bases from J, the junction contained 10 bases not matched to a gene. CDR3 amino acids: CASIRTGNSGYTF. The CDR3 nucleotides are TGTGCCAGCATTAGGACAGGCAACAGCGGCTACACCTTC.

On this clone itself: Mismatch with germline at one junction end may stem from a read error. Other DNA variants within this sample encode the same CDR3. The rearrangement joins TRBV14 to TRBJ2-2, with D tentatively TRBD2 (6 bases). This CDR3 region has 14 residues. CDR1 and CDR2 from the germline V gene are SGHDN and FVKESK. This chain's CDR3 is CASSLLATTGELFF. CDR3 DNA sequence: TGTGCCAGCAGCCTACTAGCAACGACCGGGGAACTGTTTTTT.

The rearrangement links TRBV18 to TRBJ2-7, with TRBD2 matching 10 bases. V was pared by 3 bases and J by 2 bases, with 4 bases of the junction left unmatched. The CDR3 contains 15 residues. Germline CDR1 is KGHSH and CDR2 is LQKENI. CDR3 DNA: TGTGCCAGCTCACCGACTAGCGGGCGCACCTACGAGCAGTACTTC. This gives the protein CASSPTSGRTYEQYF.

Here the CDR3 DNA reads TGTGCCAGTAGTATTAATGGTCGGGCAGCGGAGACTGAAGCTTTCTTT. The encoded protein is CASSINGRAAETEAFF. The V call is TRBV19, the J call TRBJ1-1; D gene unclear. Per the germline V gene, CDR1 is LNHDA and CDR2 is SQIVND (reference sequence). The CDR3 extends over 16 amino acids. Trimming shortened V by 3 bases and J by 5 bases, and 19 bases separated the two germline ends.

The rearrangement joins TRBV15 to TRBJ1-3; no reliable D call. CDR3 length equals 17 residues. V dropped 0 bases and J dropped 0 bases, with 12 bases sitting between them. Germline V gene sequence: CDR1 LNHNV, CDR2 YYDKDF (reference sequence). DNA of the CDR3: TGTGCCACCAGCAGAGATTTGGGCCGTTTCTCTGGAAACACCATATATTTT. Translated: CATSRDLGRFSGNTIYF.

The chain is built from TRBV19 and TRBJ2-7; 9 bases map to TRBD2. Per germline, CDR1 LNHDA and CDR2 SQIVND (reference sequence). J lost 2 bases, V lost 3 bases, and 5 bases had no gene match. The CDR3 contains 15 residues. Written as DNA, the CDR3 is TGTGCCAGTAGTATTGTCGCTAGCGGGGCCTACGAGCAGTACTTC. This encodes CASSIVASGAYEQYF.

This rearrangement joins TRBV28 to TRBJ2-1, with a weak D call TRBD1 (6 bases). The CDR3 has 13 residues. The ends were cut back, 3 bases at V and 4 bases at J, with 7 bases in the middle. Germline lookup yields CDR1 MDHEN and CDR2 SYDVKM. The CDR3 DNA reads TGTGCCAGCAGTTTGGGGGCATACAATGAGCAGTTCTTC. Protein sequence: CASSLGAYNEQFF.

This CDR3 reads CASSLMAGGGGNTIYF. For the CDR3, the DNA is TGTGCCAGCAGTTTAATGGCAGGGGGCGGTGGAAACACCATATATTTT. V gene TRBV28 combines with J gene TRBJ1-3; 8 bases align to TRBD1. After removal of 2 bases from V and 3 bases from J, the junction contained 6 bases not matched to a gene. This CDR3 is 16 amino acids long. Germline CDR1 and CDR2: MDHEN and SYDVKM.

This clone was observed a few times. The J gene is TRBJ1-2, the V gene TRBV7-9, with D perhaps matching TRBD1 (5 bases). CDR1 and CDR2 (germline): SEHNR, FQNEAQ (reference sequence). The CDR3 loop spans 13 amino acids. Trimming removed 0 bases from V and 13 bases from J, with 15 bases in between. DNA of the CDR3: TGTGCCAGCAGCTTAGCAGGGGAACTCGTCCCCACCTTC. It encodes CASSLAGELVPTF.

The chain is built from TRBV7-9 and TRBJ2-3; D might be TRBD1 (6 bases). CDR3 length equals 16 residues. Germline values: CDR1 SEHNR, CDR2 FQNEAQ (reference sequence). With 4 bases removed from V and 3 bases from J, the gap between germline ends came to 17 bases. CDR3 sequence (DNA): TGTGCCAGCAGCTCTCAAAACCTCAGGGGAACAGATACGCAGTATTTT. This gives the protein CASSSQNLRGTDTQYF.

This sequence joins TRBV6-6 and TRBJ1-5; 9 bases are shared with TRBD1. J was trimmed by 5 bases and V by 2 bases; bases with no gene match: 1. The V gene's germline CDR1 is MNHNY and CDR2 SVGAGI (reference sequence). This CDR3 comprises 14 residues. CDR3 in amino acids: CASSYGTGHQPQHF. The CDR3 nucleotides are TGTGCCAGCAGTTACGGGACAGGGCATCAGCCCCAGCATTTT.

The chain is built from TRBV3-1 (or the pseudogene TRBV3-2) and TRBJ2-1; a possible D gene is TRBD2 (7 bases). CDR3 length: 15 amino acids. CDR1 and CDR2 (germline): LGHDT, YNNKEL (reference sequence). V lost 2 bases to trimming and J lost 9 bases, with 17 bases between them. The CDR3 DNA sequence: TGTGCCAGCAGCCAATCAACGGGGGGCAGGGGTGAGCAGTTCTTC. This codes for CASSQSTGGRGEQFF.

This clone came up a few times. This chain uses TRBV28 with TRBJ2-2; D is unresolved. V was shortened by 3 bases and J by 8 bases, with 13 bases between the two germline ends. The CDR3 has 14 amino acids. CDR1 is MDHEN, CDR2 SYDVKM, per germline. CDR3 coding DNA: TGTGCCAGCAGTTTCTACTACCGACTGGGGGAGCTGTTTTTT. This gives the protein CASSFYYRLGELFF.